This is a list of T cell receptor beta chains from one sample in a study of blood T cell repertoires in COVID-19. Data came from immunoSEQ multiplex PCR; TCRdb stores just in-frame clones and leaves some out. The sample has about 260,000 clones, roughly 86% seen once. Specimen: peripheral blood. These TCRs come from a woman aged 60-75 years with COVID-19, enrolled during active disease. Each CDR3 is given with its conserved first and last residue. The D gene is left open where the match is weak. A row's size may be missing; if present it is once, few, many or a size class.

d_call	clone_size	j_call	v_call	cdr3_aa	cdr3_nt
.	.	TRBJ2-1	TRBV19	CASSWGRVGNEQFF	TGTGCCAGTAGCTGGGGCAGGGTAGGCAATGAGCAGTTCTTC
TRBD1	once	TRBJ1-1	TRBV7-9	CASSDRGGTTEAFF	TGTGCCAGCAGCGACAGGGGGGGGACCACTGAAGCTTTCTTT
.	.	TRBJ1-5	TRBV10-3	CAISEGNLAGQPQHF	TGTGCCATCAGTGAGGGTAATTTAGCGGGTCAGCCCCAGCATTTT
.	.	TRBJ1-4	TRBV5-1	CASRPATGRVATNEKLFF	TGCGCCAGCAGACCAGCTACAGGGCGGGTTGCAACTAATGAAAAACTGTTTTTT
.	.	TRBJ2-2	TRBV11-2	CASSRNFGQGFMNTGELFF	TGTGCCAGCAGCCGGAACTTCGGGCAGGGCTTCATGAACACCGGGGAGCTGTTTTTT
TRBD1	.	TRBJ2-2	TRBV7-3	CASSHRGLYTGELFF	TGTGCCAGCAGCCACAGGGGCTTATACACCGGGGAGCTGTTTTTT
.	.	TRBJ2-5	TRBV7-8	CASSLEYGGAEETQYF	TGTGCCAGCAGCTTAGAATATGGCGGGGCCGAAGAGACCCAGTACTTC
TRBD2	.	TRBJ2-3	TRBV6-5	CASSYRPGLAVTQYF	TGTGCCAGCAGTTACAGGCCGGGACTAGCGGTGACGCAGTATTTT
TRBD2	.	TRBJ2-6	TRBV27	CASSPLAGVSGANVLTF	TGTGCCAGCAGTCCACTAGCGGGAGTATCGGGGGCCAACGTCCTGACTTTC
TRBD2	.	TRBJ2-7	TRBV6-6	CASTGLAGGPYEQYF	TGTGCCAGTACAGGACTAGCGGGAGGACCCTACGAGCAGTACTTC
TRBD2	.	TRBJ2-3	TRBV19	CASSDTLAGTDTQYF	TGTGCCAGTAGTGATACTCTAGCGGGGACAGATACGCAGTATTTT
.	.	TRBJ1-1	TRBV4-2	CASSQDPGVTEAFF	TGTGCCAGCAGCCAAGATCCGGGGGTAACTGAAGCTTTCTTT
TRBD2	.	TRBJ2-7	TRBV30	CAWAGLGSYEQYF	TGTGCCTGGGCTGGACTAGGCTCCTACGAGCAGTACTTC
.	.	TRBJ1-5	TRBV6-2/TRBV6-3	CASSYLRERQPQHF	TGTGCCAGCAGTTACCTCCGGGAGAGGCAGCCCCAGCATTTT
TRBD2	once	TRBJ2-7	TRBV3-1/TRBV3-2	CASSQSSGRGGSYEQYF	TGTGCCAGCAGCCAATCTAGCGGGAGGGGGGGCTCCTACGAGCAGTACTTC
.	.	TRBJ2-6	TRBV5-1	CASSLAFSGANVLTF	TGCGCCAGCAGCTTAGCTTTCTCTGGGGCCAACGTCCTGACTTTC
.	.	TRBJ2-1	TRBV30	CAWSVATYNEQFF	TGTGCCTGGAGTGTGGCAACCTACAATGAGCAGTTCTTC
TRBD2	.	TRBJ2-1	TRBV19	CASSATGGVGEQFF	TGTGCCAGTAGCGCCACGGGGGGAGTAGGGGAGCAGTTCTTC
.	.	TRBJ1-5	TRBV2	CASASLGHHQPQHF	TGTGCCAGCGCCAGCTTGGGCCACCATCAGCCCCAGCATTTT
.	.	TRBJ2-2	TRBV19	CASSIVELNTGELFF	TGTGCCAGTAGTATCGTAGAACTTAACACCGGGGAGCTGTTTTTT
TRBD2	.	TRBJ2-1	TRBV7-9	CASSFPIRGAGVSYNEQFF	TGTGCCAGCAGCTTCCCGATACGAGGGGCGGGAGTCTCCTACAATGAGCAGTTCTTC
TRBD1	.	TRBJ1-2	TRBV5-1	CASSASGTGVGYTF	TGCGCCAGCAGCGCGTCCGGGACAGGGGTGGGCTACACCTTC
TRBD2	.	TRBJ2-3	TRBV7-3	CASSSSGGRDTQYF	TGTGCCAGCAGCTCTAGCGGGGGGAGGGATACGCAGTATTTT
.	.	TRBJ1-5	TRBV5-6	CASSLSSNQPQHF	TGTGCCAGCAGCTTAAGCAGCAATCAGCCCCAGCATTTT
TRBD2	.	TRBJ2-5	TRBV2	CASTWTSSETQYF	TGTGCCAGCACCTGGACTAGTTCAGAGACCCAGTACTTC
.	.	TRBJ1-5	TRBV28	CASSVSGIRGQPQHF	TGTGCCAGCAGTGTCTCCGGTATACGGGGTCAGCCCCAGCATTTT
TRBD1	.	TRBJ1-1	TRBV6-4	CASSGPGTDTEAFF	TGTGCCAGCAGTGGTCCCGGGACAGACACTGAAGCTTTCTTT
.	.	TRBJ2-2	TRBV7-9	CASSLAGQGGAGELFF	TGTGCCAGCAGCTTAGCCGGGCAGGGAGGCGCCGGGGAGCTGTTTTTT
.	.	TRBJ2-2	TRBV6-5	CASSYPSGELFF	TGTGCCAGCAGTTACCCCTCCGGGGAGCTGTTTTTT
TRBD2	.	TRBJ2-1	TRBV7-3	CASSVAGALNEQFF	TGTGCCAGCAGTGTAGCGGGAGCACTCAATGAGCAGTTCTTC
.	.	TRBJ1-2	TRBV28	CASREQGRGGYTF	TGTGCCAGCAGGGAACAGGGAAGAGGTGGCTACACCTTC
TRBD2	.	TRBJ2-1	TRBV6-2/TRBV6-3	CASSARGLAGSYNEQFF	TGTGCCAGCAGTGCCCGCGGACTAGCGGGGTCCTACAATGAGCAGTTCTTC
.	.	TRBJ1-5	TRBV27	CASSFWSGSNQPQHF	TGTGCCAGCAGTTTTTGGTCAGGGAGCAATCAGCCCCAGCATTTT
.	.	TRBJ2-2	TRBV5-1	CASSPSGSTGELFF	TGCGCCAGCAGCCCGTCGGGGTCCACCGGGGAGCTGTTTTTT
.	.	TRBJ1-6	TRBV15	CATSRGGFSPLHF	TGTGCCACCAGCAGGGGGGGTTTTTCACCCCTCCACTTT
.	few	TRBJ2-7	TRBV7-9	CASSYGGLTEQYF	TGTGCCAGCAGCTACGGGGGTTTGACCGAGCAGTACTTC
.	.	TRBJ1-2	TRBV6-2/TRBV6-3	CASSYSEVLTANYGYTF	TGTGCCAGCAGTTACTCGGAAGTTTTGACAGCGAATTATGGCTACACCTTC
TRBD1	.	TRBJ1-6	TRBV6-6	CASSYDRDSPLHF	TGTGCCAGCAGTTACGACAGGGATTCACCCCTCCACTTT
.	.	TRBJ1-6	TRBV2	CASNPGHQVGNSPLHF	TGTGCCAGCAACCCGGGACACCAGGTGGGGAATTCACCCCTCCACTTT
.	.	TRBJ1-2	TRBV10-3	CAIRNRAINYGYTF	TGTGCCATCAGGAACAGGGCGATCAACTATGGCTACACCTTC
.	.	TRBJ1-2	TRBV5-4	CASSLDSNYGYTF	TGTGCCAGCAGCTTGGACAGTAACTATGGCTACACCTTC
TRBD1	.	TRBJ2-6	TRBV5-4	CASSPDRAISGANVLTF	TGTGCCAGCAGCCCTGACAGGGCAATCTCTGGGGCCAACGTCCTGACTTTC
.	.	TRBJ1-2	TRBV20-1	CSASPSLGGATSYGYTF	TGCAGTGCTAGTCCCTCGCTGGGGGGGGCAACCTCCTATGGCTACACCTTC
.	.	TRBJ1-1	TRBV6-5	CASTYGGGTEAFF	TGTGCCAGCACCTACGGGGGGGGCACTGAAGCTTTCTTT
.	.	TRBJ1-2	TRBV3-1/TRBV3-2	CASSQERLLNYGYTF	TGTGCCAGCAGCCAAGAGAGGCTGCTTAACTATGGCTACACCTTC
TRBD2	.	TRBJ2-2	TRBV6-2/TRBV6-3	CASSHTSTGGVTGELFF	TGTGCCAGCAGCCACACGTCCACGGGAGGTGTCACCGGGGAGCTGTTTTTT
.	.	TRBJ1-6	TRBV5-4	CASSLASPNSPLHF	TGTGCCAGCAGCTTGGCATCCCCTAATTCACCCCTCCACTTT
.	.	TRBJ1-5	TRBV28	CASSFRGGSNQPQHF	TGTGCCAGCAGTTTCCGGGGTGGTAGCAATCAGCCCCAGCATTTT
.	.	TRBJ1-1	TRBV24-1	CATSPSGANTEAFF	TGTGCCACCAGTCCCTCAGGGGCGAACACTGAAGCTTTCTTT
.	few	TRBJ2-7	TRBV25-1	CASSGLSGLISYEQYF	TGTGCCAGCAGTGGTCTTAGCGGACTGATCTCCTACGAGCAGTACTTC